This T cell receptor beta chain comes out of a study of T cell responses to AZD1222 COVID-19 vaccine. Produced via immunoSEQ multiplex PCR; TCRdb's table is partial and in-frame only. The sample has about 85,000 clones, 75% to 95% seen once; the top ten hold about 8%. Recipients boosted at about 4 weeks or about 12 weeks are pooled. Study-wide results and limits: Two AZD1222 administrations were followed by greater Spike-specific TCR breadth and depth. Of the AZD1222 recipients, only 5 or 6 were seropositive at baseline. Of spike-specific TCRs, nearly half reportedly target regions left unmutated in variants.

A remark on this clone: Its matching antigen is unknown.

The CDR3 runs to 12 residues. Trimming stripped 3 bases from V and 5 bases from J, with 5 bases between. The germline gives CDR1 SNHLY, CDR2 FYNNEI. The source is an adult who received the AZD1222 COVID-19 vaccine. The material sequenced was peripheral blood, taken 28 days after the second AZD1222 dose. This chain links TRBV2 with TRBJ1-5; tentative D call: TRBD1 (5 bases). CDR3 region: CASSETDQPQHF. The CDR3 bases are TGTGCCAGCAGTGAGACAGATCAGCCCCAGCATTTT.